Following are 24 T cell receptor beta chains from one sample sequenced in a study of blood T cell repertoires in COVID-19. The repertoire was sequenced with immunoSEQ multiplex PCR; TCRdb's copy has only in-frame clones and lacks some. The top ten hold more than 15% of the sample, which has approximately 290,000 clones, roughly 80% seen once. The specimen was peripheral blood. The receptors derive from a person between 65 and 80 years old with COVID-19, enrolled during active disease.

The rearrangement uses TRBV2 and TRBJ2-3; 8 nucleotides align to TRBD2. The V gene end was trimmed by 8 bases and the J gene end by 0 bases; junction bases not matched to a gene: 7. The germline V gene encodes CDR1 SNHLY and CDR2 FYNNEI. CDR3 length: 15 amino acids. In nucleotides, the CDR3 is TGTGCCAGCGCACGCCCGGGGGGGAGCACAGATACGCAGTATTTT. Its protein is CASARPGGSTDTQYF.

The rearrangement joins TRBV5-8 to TRBJ1-5; a weak D match, TRBD1 (5 bases). From germline, CDR1 is SGHTS and CDR2 YDEGEE. The CDR3 runs 12 residues. Trimming removed 2 bases at V and 9 bases at J, with 9 bases between. The CDR3 reads CASSFQGRPQHF. The CDR3 nucleotides are TGTGCCAGCAGCTTTCAGGGTCGGCCCCAGCATTTT.

The chain links TRBV6-5 to TRBJ2-7; 8 bases match TRBD1. There are 11 residues in the CDR3. The germline V gene has CDR1 MNHEY and CDR2 SVGAGI. The trim removed 11 bases at V and 7 bases at J, leaving 7 bases unmatched. This CDR3 reads CAVQTGVEQYF. The CDR3 DNA sequence: TGTGCCGTACAGACAGGGGTTGAGCAGTACTTC.

This rearrangement joins TRBV24-1 to TRBJ1-4, with D perhaps matching TRBD1 (6 bases). The germline V gene encodes CDR1 KGHDR and CDR2 SFDVKD. V was trimmed by 4 bases and J by 5 bases, leaving 13 bases between them. CDR3 length: 15 residues. The CDR3 is CATSEGRGWNEKLFF. Here the CDR3 DNA reads TGTGCCACCAGTGAGGGCAGGGGCTGGAATGAAAAACTGTTTTTT.

The chain carries TRBV5-1 and TRBJ1-1; a possible D gene is TRBD1 (6 bases). The germline gives CDR1 SGHRS, CDR2 YFSETQ. Trimming cost V 0 bases and J 4 bases, with 10 bases left between them. The CDR3 covers 14 residues. The CDR3, as DNA: TGCGCCAGCAGCTTGGGCAGGGGTGCCACTGAAGCTTTCTTT. Its translation is CASSLGRGATEAFF.

The chain employs TRBV7-9 and TRBJ2-1; 8 bases line up with TRBD1. The CDR3 loop spans 16 amino acids. Germline CDR1 SEHNR, CDR2 FQNEAQ (reference sequence). The junction had 8 bases not matched to a gene; V was cut back by 5 bases and J by 2 bases. This chain's CDR3 is CASSLRQGITYNEQFF. CDR3 nucleotide sequence: TGTGCCAGCAGCCTCAGACAGGGGATAACCTACAATGAGCAGTTCTTC.

V and J are TRBV21-1 and TRBJ1-5; the table calls TRBD1, which could not be checked here. TRBV21-1 is flagged as a pseudogene. The CDR3 is 16 amino acids. The CDR3 sequence: CASSKADRGLNQPQHF. The CDR3 DNA reads as TGTGCCAGCAGCAAAGCAGACAGGGGGCTCAATCAGCCCCAGCATTTT.

The V gene is TRBV5-4, the J gene TRBJ2-2, with 12 bases that match TRBD1. Germline V gene data show CDR1 as SGHNT and CDR2 as YYREEE (reference sequence). The length of the CDR3 is 15 residues. The V segment lost 3 bases and the J segment 7 bases; nucleotides outside the gene matches: 4. The CDR3 is CASSWGQGAIGELFF. The CDR3, as DNA: TGTGCCAGCAGCTGGGGACAGGGGGCCATCGGGGAGCTGTTTTTT.

This clone was picked up a small number of times. J is TRBJ2-4 and V is TRBV28; no clear D. CDR1 and CDR2 (germline): MDHEN, SYDVKM. The germline V and J ends were trimmed by 6 bases and 1 base, with 10 bases remaining between them. CDR3 length equals 14 residues. The CDR3 reads CASSSGRAKNIQYF. The CDR3 DNA follows: TGTGCCAGCAGCTCCGGTCGGGCCAAAAACATTCAGTACTTC.

The chain carries TRBV13 and TRBJ2-5; D is perhaps TRBD2 (6 bases). Germline assignment: CDR1 PRHDT and CDR2 FYEKMQ (reference sequence). The ends were cut back, 5 bases at V and 7 bases at J, with 14 bases in the middle. The CDR3 has 13 amino acids. The CDR3 coding sequence is TGTGCCAGCAGCACCCGGGACTTTGGGACCCAGTACTTC. This codes for CASSTRDFGTQYF.

The chain links TRBV28 to TRBJ2-7; 9 bases map to TRBD1. The CDR3 totals 14 residues. The trim removed 7 bases at V and 6 bases at J, leaving 10 bases unmatched. Germline-derived CDR1 and CDR2 are MDHEN and SYDVKM. The chain's CDR3 is CASNSGQGFPEQYF. The CDR3 coding sequence is TGTGCCAGCAACTCGGGACAGGGATTTCCCGAGCAGTACTTC.

The chain has TRBV28 and TRBJ2-7, with TRBD1 matching over 9 bases. V shed 6 bases and J 0 bases; nucleotides not matched to a gene: 9. The germline CDR1 and CDR2 sequences are MDHEN and SYDVKM. The CDR3 is made up of 16 amino acids. CDR3 nucleotide sequence: TGTGCCAGCAGATCTTACGGACAGGGGCTCTCCTACGAGCAGTACTTC. Translated, it gives CASRSYGQGLSYEQYF.

The rearrangement links TRBV7-3 to TRBJ2-2, with TRBD1 matching over 7 bases. The CDR3 spans 14 residues. Germline lookup yields CDR1 SGHTA and CDR2 FQGTGA. J gave up 5 bases and V 1 base, and 1 base lay outside the gene matches. The CDR3 loop reads CASSLNRGTGELFF. The CDR3 region has the DNA TGTGCCAGCAGCTTAAACAGGGGTACCGGGGAGCTGTTTTTT.

This sequence joins TRBV10-3 and TRBJ1-1; D remains unclear. The V end lost 7 bases, the J end lost 0 bases, and 15 bases lay between the germline ends. The CDR3 has 15 residues. Germline lookup yields CDR1 ENHRY and CDR2 SYGVKD. The CDR3 DNA reads as TGTGCCATCAAGGGAGGGCTTCTATTGAACACTGAAGCTTTCTTT. Amino acid sequence: CAIKGGLLLNTEAFF.

The chain recombines TRBV5-8 with TRBJ2-2; 7 bases are shared with TRBD2. V was clipped by 5 bases and J by 5 bases; unmatched bases: 12. CDR3 length equals 16 residues. CDR1 SGHTS and CDR2 YDEGEE come from the germline V gene. The CDR3 reads CASRKGGSRITGELFF. CDR3 bases: TGTGCCAGCAGAAAGGGCGGGAGCCGGATTACCGGGGAGCTGTTTTTT. Complete variable domain (other parts from reference TRBV5-8 and TRBJ2-2): EAGVTQSPTHLIKTRGQQATLRCSPISGHTSVYWYQQALGLGLQFLLWYDEGEERNRGNFPPRFSGRQFPNYSSELNVNALELEDSALYLCASRKGGSRITGELFFGEGSRLTVL.

V usage is TRBV28 and J usage is TRBJ2-7; 10 nucleotides agree with TRBD2. With 5 bases clipped from V and 12 bases from J, the junction kept 19 bases outside the gene matches. This CDR3 has 16 residues. Germline V lookup: CDR1 MDHEN, CDR2 SYDVKM. CDR3 DNA sequence: TGTGCCAGCAGTCTCGCCCTCCTAGCGGGAGCTGGCCCGCTGTACTTC. This gives the protein CASSLALLAGAGPLYF.

This chain links TRBV2 with TRBJ2-5; no clear D. The germline V gene encodes CDR1 SNHLY and CDR2 FYNNEI. There are 11 residues in the CDR3. Trimming stripped 7 bases from V and 2 bases from J, with 5 bases between. In DNA form, the CDR3 reads TGTGCCAGCATGCTACAAGAGACCCAGTACTTC. Translated, it gives CASMLQETQYF.

This chain joins TRBV28 and TRBJ1-4, with a possible D match to TRBD1 (6 bases). The CDR3 has 15 amino acids. Per the germline V gene, CDR1 is MDHEN and CDR2 is SYDVKM. V lost 6 bases and J lost 4, with 15 bases in between. The CDR3 loop is CASSRQGFSNEKLFF. CDR3 DNA sequence: TGTGCCAGCAGCCGGCAGGGGTTTAGTAATGAAAAACTGTTTTTT.

This clone was detected only a few times. The chain has TRBV6-1 and TRBJ1-5; D perhaps matches TRBD1 (5 bases). Germline V CDR1 and CDR2: MNHNS, SASEGT. CDR3 size: 13 residues. V shed 0 bases and J shed 9 bases, with 9 bases lying between them. The CDR3 loop reads CASSEAGGAPQHF. In DNA form, the CDR3 reads TGTGCCAGCAGTGAAGCCGGGGGAGCGCCCCAGCATTTT.

This chain connects TRBV10-1 to TRBJ2-5; 10 nucleotides align to TRBD2. V lost 2 bases, J lost 5 bases, and 8 bases stayed unmatched. From germline, CDR1 is WNHNN and CDR2 SYGVQD (reference sequence). The CDR3 is 16 residues long. This CDR3 reads CASSEASGGRRETQYF. Written as DNA, the CDR3 is TGCGCCAGCAGTGAGGCTAGCGGGGGTCGAAGGGAGACCCAGTACTTC.

This clone showed up just a few times. The rearrangement joins TRBV30 to TRBJ2-7; 7 bases line up with TRBD2. Germline V gene data show CDR1 as GTSNPN and CDR2 as SVGIG (reference sequence). V lost 1 base and J lost 5; bases outside the gene matches: 17. The CDR3 loop spans 17 amino acids. The CDR3 sequence is CAWSGRRREDWRDEQYF. CDR3 coding DNA: TGTGCCTGGAGTGGCCGCCGTCGGGAGGACTGGAGAGACGAGCAGTACTTC.

This clone showed up just once. This sequence joins TRBV7-2 and TRBJ2-3; TRBD2 is a possible D gene (6 bases). V lost 5 bases to trimming and J lost 2 bases, with 14 bases between them. Germline lookup yields CDR1 SGHTA and CDR2 FQGNSA. The CDR3 has 15 amino acids. Here the CDR3 DNA reads TGTGCCAGCAGCCAAGATAGCGGACACACAGATACGCAGTATTTT. Protein sequence: CASSQDSGHTDTQYF.

The chain recombines TRBV19 with TRBJ1-1; 8 bases are shared with TRBD1. There are 14 residues in the CDR3. The V and J ends lost 9 bases and 1 base, in that order; junction bases with no gene match: 7. Per the germline V gene, CDR1 is LNHDA and CDR2 is SQIVND (reference sequence). CDR3: CASKNRGWNTEAFF. As DNA, the CDR3 is TGTGCCAGCAAAAACAGGGGGTGGAACACTGAAGCTTTCTTT.

This chain uses TRBV4-2 with TRBJ1-3, with TRBD1 matching over 7 bases. Germline loops: CDR1 LGHNA, CDR2 YNFKEQ. Trimming removed 5 bases from V and 6 bases from J; junction bases left unmatched: 10. The CDR3 is 15 residues long. The CDR3 spells CASSSVDRDANTIYF. Here the CDR3 DNA reads TGTGCCAGCAGCTCAGTCGACAGGGACGCAAACACCATATATTTT.